A selection of T cell receptor beta chains follows, all from one sample in a study of T cells in Graves' hyperthyroidism and ophthalmopathy. MiXCR, run by TCRdb on the multiplex PCR reads, gives a single entry per CDR3 protein. The sample consists of approximately 400,000 distinct CDR3 sequences, around 15% of them appearing once. The sequenced sample was blood. All receptors derive from a man aged 50 or older with Graves' ophthalmopathy. CDR3s include the opening cysteine and the closing phenylalanine or tryptophan. The D gene is left open where the match is weak. Clone size appears in some rows only: once, few, many, or a class for an expanded clone.

abundance: many; j_gene: TRBJ2-7; d_gene: TRBD1; v_gene: TRBV4-1; CDR3nt: TGCGCCAGCAGCCAGGGGGGACAGGGGGCGTACGAGCAGTACTTC; CDR3aa: CASSQGGQGAYEQYF
abundance: many; j_gene: TRBJ2-7; d_gene: NA; v_gene: TRBV7-9; CDR3nt: TGTGCCAGCACCGCCGCAACGAAGAGGGGCGAGCAGTACTTC; CDR3aa: CASTAATKRGEQYF
abundance: few; j_gene: TRBJ2-7; d_gene: NA; v_gene: TRBV6-1; CDR3nt: TGTGCCAGCAGTAACCCGGGAAGGAGCTCCTACGAGCAGTACTTC; CDR3aa: CASSNPGRSSYEQYF
abundance: many; j_gene: TRBJ1-3; d_gene: TRBD1; v_gene: TRBV11-2; CDR3nt: TGTGCCAGCAGCTTAGTAGGAGGACAGGGGAGGCCTGGAAACACCATATATTTT; CDR3aa: CASSLVGGQGRPGNTIYF
abundance: NA; j_gene: TRBJ1-4; d_gene: TRBD1; v_gene: TRBV12-3/TRBV12-4; CDR3nt: TGTGCCAGCAGTCACCGGGACAGGGGGGCTCTTGGGGAAAAACTGTTTTTT; CDR3aa: CASSHRDRGALGEKLFF
abundance: many; j_gene: TRBJ1-1; d_gene: NA; v_gene: TRBV10-3; CDR3nt: TGTGCCATCAGTGTCAGGAGTCTAATGTCGAACACTGAAGCTTTCTTT; CDR3aa: CAISVRSLMSNTEAFF
abundance: many; j_gene: TRBJ2-1; d_gene: TRBD2; v_gene: TRBV20-1; CDR3nt: TGCAGTTGTTCTGGGAGGGCCTCAAATGAGCAGTTCTTC; CDR3aa: CSCSGRASNEQFF
abundance: many; j_gene: TRBJ1-6; d_gene: NA; v_gene: TRBV3-1; CDR3nt: TGTGCCAGCAGCCAAGATCAGGGATGGAATTCACCCCTCCACTTT; CDR3aa: CASSQDQGWNSPLHF
abundance: NA; j_gene: TRBJ2-5; d_gene: NA; v_gene: TRBV27; CDR3nt: TGTGCCAGCAGTTTAAGGTCGTTGGGACAAGAGACCCAGTACTTC; CDR3aa: CASSLRSLGQETQYF
abundance: many; j_gene: TRBJ2-7; d_gene: NA; v_gene: TRBV12-3/TRBV12-4; CDR3nt: TGTGCCAGCAAGTACAGTTCCTACGAGCAGTACTTC; CDR3aa: CASKYSSYEQYF
abundance: many; j_gene: TRBJ2-3; d_gene: TRBD2; v_gene: TRBV11-3; CDR3nt: TGTGCCAGCAGCAAACCCGGGACTAGCGGGAGGGCAGATACGCAGTATTTT; CDR3aa: CASSKPGTSGRADTQYF
abundance: NA; j_gene: TRBJ2-3; d_gene: TRBD2; v_gene: TRBV7-8; CDR3nt: TGTGCCAGCAGCCCCCCCGGGGGGGCAGATACGCAGTATTTT; CDR3aa: CASSPPGGADTQYF
abundance: few; j_gene: TRBJ1-2; d_gene: TRBD1; v_gene: TRBV29-1; CDR3nt: TGCAGCGCCTCGGGACAGGGGGTTCTCGCCTATGGCTACACCTTC; CDR3aa: CSASGQGVLAYGYTF
abundance: NA; j_gene: TRBJ2-5; d_gene: TRBD2; v_gene: TRBV4-1; CDR3nt: TGCGCCAGCAGCCTTAGCGGGAGTGGATGGGAGACCCAGTACTTC; CDR3aa: CASSLSGSGWETQYF
abundance: NA; j_gene: TRBJ2-7; d_gene: NA; v_gene: TRBV6-1; CDR3nt: TGTGCCAGCAGTGACGGGGGGCGGCTGTCCTACGAGCAGTACTTC; CDR3aa: CASSDGGRLSYEQYF
abundance: NA; j_gene: TRBJ2-1; d_gene: TRBD2; v_gene: TRBV19; CDR3nt: TGTGCCACACGGACGTTGGCTAGCGGGAGCGATGAGCAGTTCTTC; CDR3aa: CATRTLASGSDEQFF
abundance: many; j_gene: TRBJ1-5; d_gene: NA; v_gene: TRBV12-3/TRBV12-4; CDR3nt: TGTGCCAGCAGTTTCGGCCTTCAGCCCCAGCATTTT; CDR3aa: CASSFGLQPQHF
abundance: many; j_gene: TRBJ2-1; d_gene: TRBD2; v_gene: TRBV10-3; CDR3nt: TGTGCCATCAGTGAGTCTTCGGCTAGCGGGAGTTTAAATGAGCAGTTCTTC; CDR3aa: CAISESSASGSLNEQFF
abundance: few; j_gene: TRBJ2-2; d_gene: TRBD2; v_gene: TRBV2; CDR3nt: TGTGCCAGCACCGCCGGGACTAAGAACACCGGGGAGCTGTTTTTT; CDR3aa: CASTAGTKNTGELFF
abundance: NA; j_gene: TRBJ2-7; d_gene: TRBD2; v_gene: TRBV30; CDR3nt: TGTGCCGGAACCAGGGGGCTAGCGGGAGGAGACGAGCAGTACTTC; CDR3aa: CAGTRGLAGGDEQYF
abundance: many; j_gene: TRBJ2-7; d_gene: TRBD2; v_gene: TRBV27; CDR3nt: TGTGCCAGCTCTAGAACGGGACTACCCTCTTCGTACGAGCAGTACTTC; CDR3aa: CASSRTGLPSSYEQYF
abundance: many; j_gene: TRBJ2-3; d_gene: TRBD2; v_gene: TRBV3-1; CDR3nt: TGTGCCTGCGGGAGTGAGGCAGATACGCAGTATTTT; CDR3aa: CACGSEADTQYF
abundance: many; j_gene: TRBJ2-2; d_gene: TRBD2; v_gene: TRBV24-1; CDR3nt: TGTGCCACCAGTGACCCTGGACTAGCGAACACCGGGGAGCTGTTTTTT; CDR3aa: CATSDPGLANTGELFF
abundance: many; j_gene: TRBJ1-1; d_gene: NA; v_gene: TRBV3-1; CDR3nt: TGTGCCAGCAGCCCCCAGGGACAGAACACTGAAGCTTTCTTT; CDR3aa: CASSPQGQNTEAFF
abundance: many; j_gene: TRBJ2-7; d_gene: NA; v_gene: TRBV10-3; CDR3nt: TGTGCCATCAGAGACCTCGGCGGACCTAAGGGGTACGAGCAGTACTTC; CDR3aa: CAIRDLGGPKGYEQYF
abundance: many; j_gene: TRBJ1-2; d_gene: NA; v_gene: TRBV7-9; CDR3nt: TGTGCCAGCAGCGGATTGACCAGCTCCTATTATGGCTACACCTTC; CDR3aa: CASSGLTSSYYGYTF
abundance: NA; j_gene: TRBJ2-1; d_gene: NA; v_gene: TRBV25-1; CDR3nt: TGTGCCAGCAGTGAACTAGGAGGCAATGAGCAGTTCTTC; CDR3aa: CASSELGGNEQFF
abundance: many; j_gene: TRBJ1-1; d_gene: NA; v_gene: TRBV2; CDR3nt: TGTGCCAGCATCATCCAGGGACAAGTGAACACTGAAGCTTTCTTT; CDR3aa: CASIIQGQVNTEAFF
abundance: NA; j_gene: TRBJ1-2; d_gene: NA; v_gene: TRBV28; CDR3nt: TGTGCCAGCAGTTCAACCGACACCTTAAACTATGGCTACACCTTC; CDR3aa: CASSSTDTLNYGYTF
abundance: NA; j_gene: TRBJ2-5; d_gene: TRBD1; v_gene: TRBV5-1; CDR3nt: TGCGCCAGCAGCTCGGCAGGGGGCGTAGAGACCCAGTACTTC; CDR3aa: CASSSAGGVETQYF
abundance: many; j_gene: TRBJ2-7; d_gene: NA; v_gene: TRBV2; CDR3nt: TGTGCCAGCAGTGAATTTCACGAGCAGTACTTC; CDR3aa: CASSEFHEQYF
abundance: few; j_gene: TRBJ2-7; d_gene: TRBD1; v_gene: TRBV20-1; CDR3nt: TGCAGTGCTACTACTTCCGGGACAGGGGGCGTTCACTACGAGCAGTACTTC; CDR3aa: CSATTSGTGGVHYEQYF
abundance: many; j_gene: TRBJ2-7; d_gene: NA; v_gene: TRBV14; CDR3nt: TGTGCCAGCTCCCCCCTCTACGAGCAGTACTTC; CDR3aa: CASSPLYEQYF
abundance: few; j_gene: TRBJ2-2; d_gene: NA; v_gene: TRBV30; CDR3nt: TGTGCCTGGAGTAAGTTAGCGCTTTCCGGGGAGCTGTTTTTT; CDR3aa: CAWSKLALSGELFF
abundance: NA; j_gene: TRBJ1-1; d_gene: NA; v_gene: TRBV10-2; CDR3nt: TGCGCCAGCAGTGAGCCCGGGCTGGGGCAGACTGAAGCTTTCTTT; CDR3aa: CASSEPGLGQTEAFF
abundance: few; j_gene: TRBJ2-2; d_gene: NA; v_gene: TRBV28; CDR3nt: TGTGCCAGCACTTGGCGATCGAACACCGGGGAGCTGTTTTTT; CDR3aa: CASTWRSNTGELFF
abundance: many; j_gene: TRBJ2-7; d_gene: NA; v_gene: TRBV28; CDR3nt: TGTGCCAGCAGTGACCCTAGCAGCTCCTACGAGCAGTACTTC; CDR3aa: CASSDPSSSYEQYF
abundance: few; j_gene: TRBJ1-3; d_gene: NA; v_gene: TRBV15; CDR3nt: TGTGCCACCAGCAGAGATCCTAGCTCTGGAAACACCATATATTTT; CDR3aa: CATSRDPSSGNTIYF
abundance: NA; j_gene: TRBJ2-7; d_gene: TRBD2; v_gene: TRBV11-2; CDR3nt: TGTGCCAGCATAAGGCTAGCGGGAGGAACCTACGAGCAGTACTTC; CDR3aa: CASIRLAGGTYEQYF
abundance: many; j_gene: TRBJ1-1; d_gene: TRBD1; v_gene: TRBV28; CDR3nt: TGTGCCAGCAGTTTAAACAGGGGGCGTGATGTGAACACTGAAGCTTTCTTT; CDR3aa: CASSLNRGRDVNTEAFF
abundance: many; j_gene: TRBJ1-2; d_gene: TRBD1; v_gene: TRBV20-1; CDR3nt: TGCAGTGCTAGAGAGGACAGGCCCTATGGCTACACCTTC; CDR3aa: CSAREDRPYGYTF